This T cell receptor beta chain was identified during a study of long-term antiretroviral therapy in people with HIV. General study points: Blood obtained between about 2004 and 2017 may reflect older ART regimens. ART-treated samples gained diversity yet remained below transplant donor controls. Repertoires from HIV showed CDR3 length ranges narrower than those of controls.

Every donor had one or more pre-ART and two or more post-ART PBMC samples. For this clone: The antigen is not known.

The CDR3 has 15 residues. The germline V gene encodes CDR1 SEHNR and CDR2 FQNEAQ (reference sequence). With 3 bases removed from V and 4 bases from J, the gap between germline ends came to 14 bases. With survey level as its setting, the immunoSEQ assay was v3.0. The method was immunoSEQ multiplex PCR; TCRdb's version includes in-frame clones alone and lacks a portion of them. The table records about 17,000 clones, 90% to 95% of them present only once. The chain couples TRBV7-9 to TRBJ2-3; D may be TRBD1 or TRBD2 (6 bases each). The input for sequencing was unsorted PBMCs, taken 0.3 years after starting antiretroviral therapy. This receptor was identified in a man between 60 and 70 years old with HIV. This CDR3 is CASSLLGGRADTQYF. In DNA, the CDR3 is TGTGCCAGCAGCTTGTTAGGGGGGCGGGCAGATACGCAGTATTTT. The full variable domain, rest sourced from reference TRBV7-9 and TRBJ2-3, is DTGVSQNPRHKITKRGQNVTFRCDPISEHNRLYWYRQTLGQGPEFLTYFQNEAQLEKSRLLSDRFSAERPKGSFSTLEIQRTEQGDSAMYLCASSLLGGRADTQYFGPGTRLTVL.